These 31 T cell receptor beta chains originate from one sample sequenced in a study of T cell responses to AZD1222 COVID-19 vaccine. The method was immunoSEQ multiplex PCR; TCRdb's version includes in-frame clones alone and lacks a portion of them. The profile shows about 86,000 clones, around nine tenths of them singletons. The sample consisted of peripheral blood, taken on day 0 of AZD1222 vaccination. These receptor sequences come from an adult in good health.

The chain joins TRBV4-1 to TRBJ2-1, with D perhaps TRBD1 or TRBD2 (5 bases each). V lost 4 bases to trimming and J lost 8 bases, with 18 bases between them. This CDR3 contains 15 residues. CDR1 MGHRA and CDR2 YSYEKL come from the germline V gene. The CDR3 loop reads CASSLGQGGSDEQFF. The CDR3 coding sequence is TGCGCCAGCAGCCTCGGGCAGGGTGGGAGCGATGAGCAGTTCTTC.

The V and J genes are TRBV18 and TRBJ2-2; the match to TRBD2 covers 7 bases. CDR1 is KGHSH and CDR2 is LQKENI in the germline V gene. The CDR3 is 17 residues long. The trim removed 3 bases at V and 6 bases at J, leaving 13 bases unmatched. The DNA for the CDR3 is TGTGCCAGCTCACCCCCTAGGAGCGGGACTAAGGCCGGGGAGCTGTTTTTT. Amino acids: CASSPPRSGTKAGELFF. The full variable domain, in which reference TRBV18 and TRBJ2-2 provide the parts outside the CDR3, is NAGVMQNPRHLVRRRGQEARLRCSPMKGHSHVYWYRQLPEEGLKFMVYLQKENIIDESGMPKERFSAEFPKEGPSILRIQQVVRGDSAAYFCASSPPRSGTKAGELFFGEGSRLTVL.

This clone has just one count. The rearrangement links TRBV28 to TRBJ1-5; TRBD1 aligns across 9 bases. This CDR3 is 17 amino acids long. J lost 0 bases, V lost 6 bases, and 9 bases had no gene match. Germline V lookup: CDR1 MDHEN, CDR2 SYDVKM. CDR3 region: CASSLTGTGYSNQPQHF. The CDR3 DNA reads TGTGCCAGCAGCTTGACCGGGACAGGGTATAGCAATCAGCCCCAGCATTTT.

The chain couples TRBV6-5 to TRBJ2-2; 8 bases match TRBD1. The CDR3 is 15 amino acids. Per the germline V gene, CDR1 is MNHEY and CDR2 is SVGAGI. The ends lost 6 bases at V and 2 bases at J; junction bases unmatched: 5. For the CDR3, the DNA is TGTGCCAGCAGGAAGGGACAGGCAAACACCGGGGAGCTGTTTTTT. Translated: CASRKGQANTGELFF.

The chain combines TRBV25-1 with TRBJ1-4; D may be TRBD1 (6 bases). V was trimmed by 1 base and J by 8 bases, leaving 14 bases between them. This CDR3 contains 15 residues. Germline values: CDR1 MGHDK, CDR2 SYGVNS. Written as DNA, the CDR3 is TGTGCCAGCAGTGAATTAGGGGGGGCAGGAGAAAAACTGTTTTTT. Residues: CASSELGGAGEKLFF.

The chain couples TRBV25-1 to TRBJ1-6; D is uncertain. Germline lookup yields CDR1 MGHDK and CDR2 SYGVNS. The germline V and J ends were trimmed by 3 bases and 10 bases, with 7 bases remaining between them. This CDR3 is built from 12 residues. The CDR3: CASSDGPSPLHF. As DNA, the CDR3 is TGTGCCAGCAGTGATGGTCCCTCACCCCTCCACTTT.

The V call is TRBV24-1, the J call TRBJ2-1; D is possibly TRBD1 or TRBD2 (5 bases each). The germline V gene has CDR1 KGHDR and CDR2 SFDVKD. CDR3 size: 15 residues. With 4 bases removed from V and 5 bases from J, the gap between germline ends came to 14 bases. CDR3 nucleotides: TGTGCCACCAGTGACCGCCGGGACCACAACAATGAGCAGTTCTTC. Its translation is CATSDRRDHNNEQFF.

The gene calls are TRBV3-1 (or the pseudogene TRBV3-2) and TRBJ2-7; TRBD1 matches at 7 bases. The V and J ends lost 0 bases and 4 bases, in that order; junction bases with no gene match: 6. The CDR3 loop spans 15 amino acids. Germline CDR1 reads LGHDT; CDR2 reads YNNKEL (reference sequence). The CDR3 sequence is CASSQDYRGVYEQYF. In DNA form, the CDR3 reads TGTGCCAGCAGCCAAGACTACAGGGGAGTGTACGAGCAGTACTTC.

In the case of this clone: An end of the junction differs from the germline gene, which may be a read error. The J gene is TRBJ1-1, the V gene TRBV19, with 7 bases that match TRBD1. The germline V gene encodes CDR1 LNHDA and CDR2 SQIVND (reference sequence). This CDR3 contains 15 residues. For the CDR3, the DNA is TGTGTCAGTAGTATAAGGACAGGCCTGAACACTGAAGCTTTCTTT. Its translation is CVSSIRTGLNTEAFF. The full variable domain, its missing parts supplied by reference TRBV19 and TRBJ1-1, is DGGITQSPKYLFRKEGQNVTLSCEQNLNHDAMYWYRQDPGQGLRLIYYSQIVNDFQKGDIAEGYSVSREKKESFPLTVTSAQKNPTAFYLCVSSIRTGLNTEAFFGQGTRLTVV.

This chain uses TRBV27 with TRBJ1-2, with D possibly matching TRBD1 (6 bases). From germline, CDR1 is MNHEY and CDR2 SMNVEV (reference sequence). The CDR3 has 13 residues. V lost 5 bases to trimming and J lost 4 bases, with 11 bases between them. The chain's CDR3 is CASSEDRSYGYTF. The CDR3 nucleotides are TGTGCCAGCAGTGAGGACAGATCCTATGGCTACACCTTC.

The chain employs TRBV7-8 and TRBJ2-2, with 7 bases aligning to TRBD2. This CDR3 region has 15 residues. Germline V CDR1 and CDR2: SGHVS, FQNEAQ. J lost 7 bases, V lost 7 bases, and 12 bases had no gene match. The CDR3 nucleotides are TGTGCCAGCAAAGATGACGGGGGGACGGGCGGGGAGCTGTTTTTT. This gives the protein CASKDDGGTGGELFF.

The chain links TRBV7-2 to TRBJ1-1; possible D gene TRBD1, 6 bases. The V end was cut by 5 bases, the J end by 3 bases, with 13 bases between. The germline CDR1 and CDR2 sequences are SGHTA and FQGNSA. The CDR3 totals 14 residues. The CDR3 sequence: CASSANRAYTEAFF. In nucleotides, the CDR3 is TGTGCCAGCAGCGCAAACAGGGCATACACTGAAGCTTTCTTT.

The V and J genes are TRBV3-1 (or the pseudogene TRBV3-2) and TRBJ2-1, with 7 nucleotides matching TRBD1. The CDR3 is made up of 15 amino acids. V gave up 4 bases and J gave up 4 bases; unmatched junction bases: 7. Germline V gives CDR1 LGHDT, CDR2 YNNKEL (reference sequence). This chain's CDR3 is CASSPRRGQYNEQFF. The DNA of the CDR3 is TGTGCCAGCAGCCCTCGTAGGGGGCAGTACAATGAGCAGTTCTTC.

The J gene is TRBJ1-4, the V gene TRBV7-8; the D gene is possibly TRBD1 (6 bases). In germline, CDR1 is SGHVS, CDR2 FQNEAQ. V shed 5 bases and J shed 6 bases, with 19 bases lying between them. CDR3 length: 16 residues. The CDR3 DNA follows: TGTGCCAGCAGCCGCCTTCCAGGGGAGAGAGATGAAAAACTGTTTTTT. It codes for CASSRLPGERDEKLFF. Together with reference TRBV7-8 and TRBJ1-4, the CDR3 gives the full variable domain: GAGVSQSPRYKVAKRGQDVALRCDPISGHVSLFWYQQALGQGPEFLTYFQNEAQLDKSGLPSDRFFAERPEGSVSTLKIQRTQQEDSAVYLCASSRLPGERDEKLFFGSGTQLSVL.

This chain connects TRBV6-1 to TRBJ2-7, with D tentatively TRBD2 (5 bases). Trimming shortened V by 3 bases and J by 4 bases, and 13 bases separated the two germline ends. CDR3 length: 14 residues. Germline assignment: CDR1 MNHNS and CDR2 SASEGT. CDR3 residues: CASSEAVRGYEQYF. CDR3 nucleotides: TGTGCCAGCAGTGAGGCAGTTCGGGGTTACGAGCAGTACTTC.

This sequence joins TRBV6-1 and TRBJ1-6; the D gene is possibly TRBD1 (5 bases). V was shortened by 3 bases and J by 10 bases, with 13 bases between the two germline ends. Germline V gene lookup returns CDR1 MNHNS and CDR2 SASEGT. The CDR3 length is 14 residues. This CDR3 is CASSDPGLGSPLHF. CDR3 nucleotides: TGTGCCAGCAGTGATCCGGGGCTGGGGTCACCCCTCCACTTT.

This sequence joins TRBV7-9 and TRBJ1-4; 9 bases align to TRBD1. V trimming: 4 bases; J trimming: 11 bases; junction bases outside the gene matches: 11. The CDR3 totals 15 residues. In germline, CDR1 is SEHNR, CDR2 FQNEAQ (reference sequence). The CDR3 here is CASSSNGTGLGKLFF. CDR3 DNA: TGTGCCAGCAGCTCCAACGGGACAGGGCTTGGGAAACTGTTTTTT.

The chain employs TRBV5-6 and TRBJ2-3; 7 positions match TRBD1. CDR1 is SGHDT and CDR2 is YYEEEE in the germline V gene. Trimming cost V 2 bases and J 1 base; bases outside gene matches: 4. This CDR3 contains 15 residues. The DNA of the CDR3 is TGTGCCAGCAGCTTAAGGGGGCCCCGCACAGATACGCAGTATTTT. Translated: CASSLRGPRTDTQYF.

This chain uses TRBV12-2 with TRBJ2-1; TRBD2 is taken as the D call from the table, unchecked against the DNA. TRBV12-2 is assigned pseudogene status. This CDR3 comprises 14 residues. The DNA for the CDR3 is TGTGCAAGCCGGACTAGCGGGGTTTACAATGAGCAGTTCTTC. Amino acid sequence: CASRTSGVYNEQFF.

Only one count was recorded for this clone. The chain joins TRBV3-1 (or the pseudogene TRBV3-2) to TRBJ2-5; 7 nucleotides match TRBD2. V lost 4 bases to trimming and J lost 4 bases; unmatched junction nucleotides: 6. This CDR3 is built from 14 residues. Germline CDR1 LGHDT, CDR2 YNNKEL (reference sequence). CDR3 in amino acids: CASSRGGSRETQYF. CDR3 bases: TGTGCCAGCAGCCGAGGCGGGAGTCGAGAGACCCAGTACTTC.

V is TRBV5-1 and J is TRBJ1-1; D may be TRBD1 (5 bases). The germline V and J ends were trimmed by 0 bases and 4 bases, with 7 bases remaining between them. Germline CDR1 is SGHRS and CDR2 is YFSETQ. The CDR3 extends over 13 amino acids. CDR3 nucleotides: TGCGCCAGCAGCTTGGGCGGGGGCACTGAAGCTTTCTTT. Translating gives CASSLGGGTEAFF.

This rearrangement joins TRBV19 to TRBJ1-1, with 12 nucleotides matching TRBD1. Germline V CDR1 and CDR2: LNHDA, SQIVND (reference sequence). CDR3 length equals 16 residues. V was clipped by 0 bases and J by 4 bases; unmatched bases: 3. The DNA of the CDR3 is TGTGCCAGTAGTATAGATCCGGGACAGGGGGCCACTGAAGCTTTCTTT. Its protein is CASSIDPGQGATEAFF.

The chain joins TRBV6-5 to TRBJ2-7, with TRBD1 matching over 9 bases. V trimming: 4 bases; J trimming: 5 bases; junction bases outside the gene matches: 9. The CDR3 totals 15 residues. CDR1 MNHEY and CDR2 SVGAGI come from the germline V gene. CDR3 sequence reads: CASSSRDRALDEQYF. The CDR3 DNA follows: TGTGCCAGCAGTTCCCGGGACAGGGCTTTGGACGAGCAGTACTTC.

This chain connects TRBV3-1 (or the pseudogene TRBV3-2) to TRBJ2-1; D unresolved. Germline V lookup: CDR1 LGHDT, CDR2 YNNKEL (reference sequence). V was cut by 4 bases and J by 6 bases, with 4 bases left in between. The CDR3 is 11 amino acids. The CDR3: CASSRGNEQFF. The CDR3 nucleotides read TGTGCCAGCAGCCGTGGCAATGAGCAGTTCTTC.

The rearrangement uses TRBV2 and TRBJ2-5; a possible D gene is TRBD2 (6 bases). The CDR3 spans 15 residues. From germline, CDR1 is SNHLY and CDR2 FYNNEI. V lost 4 bases to trimming and J lost 5 bases, with 17 bases between them. The CDR3 region is CASSGDSGVSETQYF. In DNA form, the CDR3 reads TGTGCCAGCAGTGGGGACTCGGGGGTTAGCGAGACCCAGTACTTC.

V usage is TRBV7-2 and J usage is TRBJ2-2, with 11 bases identical to TRBD2. The trim removed 5 bases at V and 5 bases at J, leaving 10 bases unmatched. The length of the CDR3 is 17 residues. Germline CDR1 reads SGHTA; CDR2 reads FQGNSA. For the CDR3, the DNA is TGTGCCAGCAGCCGTCGGCTAGCGGGGGGCCCAACCGGGGAGCTGTTTTTT. Its protein is CASSRRLAGGPTGELFF.

The chain joins TRBV5-6 to TRBJ1-6, with D uncertain. Trimming pared 4 bases from V and 0 bases from J, leaving 5 bases between. The CDR3 sequence is 14 residues long. Germline V lookup: CDR1 SGHDT, CDR2 YYEEEE. CDR3 region: CASSPGSYNSPLHF. Here the CDR3 DNA reads TGTGCCAGCAGCCCGGGCTCCTATAATTCACCCCTCCACTTT.

This sequence joins TRBV3-1 (or the pseudogene TRBV3-2) and TRBJ1-3, with unresolved D. The CDR3 is 14 amino acids. V lost 3 bases and J lost 2, with 8 bases in between. Per germline, CDR1 LGHDT and CDR2 YNNKEL (reference sequence). In nucleotides, the CDR3 is TGTGCCAGCAGCCACCTCACGGCTGGAAACACCATATATTTT. Translating it yields CASSHLTAGNTIYF.

The J gene is TRBJ2-1, the V gene TRBV5-6; TRBD1 agrees at 8 bases. V lost 4 bases to trimming and J lost 7 bases; unmatched junction nucleotides: 10. The CDR3 contains 15 residues. Germline V gene lookup returns CDR1 SGHDT and CDR2 YYEEEE. This CDR3 reads CASSEPDRAGNEQFF. The CDR3 nucleotides are TGTGCCAGCAGCGAACCGGACAGGGCTGGAAATGAGCAGTTCTTC.

CDR3 nucleotides: TGTGCCTGGAGGGGGGGGGTCCTCAACACTGAAGCTTTCTTT. This codes for CAWRGGVLNTEAFF. The chain links TRBV30 to TRBJ1-1; D possibly corresponds to TRBD1 (5 bases). This CDR3 spans 14 amino acids. The germline V and J ends were trimmed by 3 bases and 2 bases, with 13 bases remaining between them. Germline V gives CDR1 GTSNPN, CDR2 SVGIG (reference sequence).

The chain uses TRBV7-2 and TRBJ2-5; TRBD2 might be the D (6 bases). Trimming took 5 bases from V and 1 from J, leaving 17 bases between them. The germline V gene encodes CDR1 SGHTA and CDR2 FQGNSA. The CDR3 extends over 16 amino acids. CDR3 region: CASSRPVAAPQETQYF. Written as DNA, the CDR3 is TGTGCCAGCAGCCGCCCGGTAGCGGCCCCCCAAGAGACCCAGTACTTC.